The 19 T cell receptor beta chains below were found in one sample sequenced in a study of cytomegalovirus exposure and HLA in healthy donors. With 60 Vbeta and 13 Jbeta primers, the PCR was carried out. Assay: immunoSEQ multiplex PCR; the TCRdb copy retains only in-frame clones and omits some. The sample holds about 92,000 clones, under 80% seen once. Specimen: PBMCs. Receptors were obtained from a man aged 45-65 years in good health and CMV-seropositive.

To note about this clone: One junction end disagrees with the germline gene, perhaps due to a read error. The chain employs TRBV19 and TRBJ1-5; no clear D. The CDR3 covers 15 residues. CDR1 is LNHDA and CDR2 is SQIVND in the germline V gene (reference sequence). The CDR3 spells CASSPQQSSNQPQNF. In nucleotides, the CDR3 is TGTGCCAGTAGTCCCCAACAGTCTAGCAATCAGCCCCAGAATTTT.

The chain is built from TRBV4-2 and TRBJ1-1, with D uncertain. Germline CDR1 LGHNA, CDR2 YNFKEQ. Trimming shortened V by 0 bases and J by 2 bases, and 10 bases separated the two germline ends. The CDR3 spans 15 residues. The CDR3 reads CASSQDRASNTEAFF. In nucleotides, the CDR3 is TGTGCCAGCAGCCAAGATCGAGCCTCCAACACTGAAGCTTTCTTT.

The chain links TRBV18 to TRBJ1-2, with D perhaps TRBD1 (5 bases). This CDR3 spans 17 amino acids. The germline CDR1 and CDR2 sequences are KGHSH and LQKENI. V was pared by 2 bases and J by 3 bases, with 19 bases between. The CDR3 region is CASSPTASPQGYYGYTF. The DNA of the CDR3 is TGTGCCAGCTCACCAACGGCCTCACCCCAGGGATACTATGGCTACACCTTC.

The chain joins TRBV18 to TRBJ2-5; 8 nucleotides line up with TRBD1. V shed 3 bases and J 2 bases; nucleotides not matched to a gene: 8. In germline, CDR1 is KGHSH, CDR2 LQKENI. The CDR3 loop spans 16 amino acids. CDR3 sequence: CASSPRQGSVQETQYF. CDR3 nucleotides: TGTGCCAGCTCACCCCGACAGGGGAGTGTACAAGAGACCCAGTACTTC.

The rearrangement links TRBV5-1 to TRBJ2-5; the D is unclear. V was cut by 1 base and J by 5 bases, with 6 bases left in between. Germline V gene sequence: CDR1 SGHRS, CDR2 YFSETQ. The CDR3 has 12 amino acids. CDR3 nucleotides: TGCGCCAGCAGCTTGTCGGGTGAGACCCAGTACTTC. Translated, it gives CASSLSGETQYF.

The chain links TRBV18 to TRBJ2-1; TRBD2 matches 8 bases. Germline CDR1 KGHSH, CDR2 LQKENI. This CDR3 has 16 amino acids. The junction had 10 bases not matched to a gene; V was cut back by 3 bases and J by 6 bases. The CDR3 region is CASSPPGGQVGNEQFF. In DNA form, the CDR3 reads TGTGCCAGCTCACCCCCGGGGGGGCAAGTGGGCAATGAGCAGTTCTTC.

V is TRBV5-4 and J is TRBJ2-5, with 10 bases fitting TRBD1. J was trimmed by 1 base and V by 4 bases; bases with no gene match: 4. This CDR3 spans 15 amino acids. The germline V gene encodes CDR1 SGHNT and CDR2 YYREEE (reference sequence). CDR3 protein: CASSRGQGVQETQYF. CDR3 DNA: TGTGCCAGCAGCCGAGGACAGGGGGTCCAAGAGACCCAGTACTTC.

This clone was picked up one time. The chain links TRBV7-3 to TRBJ2-2, with 7 positions matching TRBD2. CDR1 and CDR2 (germline): SGHTA, FQGTGA. V was clipped by 5 bases and J by 0 bases; unmatched bases: 6. The CDR3 runs 16 residues. This CDR3 is CASSPSTSANTGELFF. CDR3 nucleotide sequence: TGTGCCAGCAGCCCCAGCACTAGCGCGAACACCGGGGAGCTGTTTTTT. Full variable domain (missing parts from reference TRBV7-3 and TRBJ2-2): GAGVSQTPSNKVTEKGKYVELRCDPISGHTALYWYRQSLGQGPEFLIYFQGTGAADDSGLPNDRFFAVRPEGSVSTLKIQRTERGDSAVYLCASSPSTSANTGELFFGEGSRLTVL.

This clone was found once. The rearrangement links TRBV29-1 to TRBJ2-7; D is perhaps TRBD1 (6 bases). This CDR3 has 17 residues. Per germline, CDR1 SQVTM and CDR2 ANQGSEA. Trimming cost V 2 bases and J 2 bases, with 22 bases left between them. CDR3 nucleotides: TGCAGCGTTGAAAAAGGAAGGACAGCATGTATCCCCTACGAGCAGTACTTC. Amino acid sequence: CSVEKGRTACIPYEQYF.

In this sample, this clone turned up a few times. This chain links TRBV4-3 with TRBJ2-5, with D unresolved. The CDR3 totals 16 residues. CDR1 and CDR2 (germline): LGHNA, YSLEER. V lost 4 bases and J 4 bases, leaving 19 bases between the germline ends. The CDR3 DNA reads as TGCGCCAGCAGCCCGGGTTCTCTCAATGCCGGAGAGACCCAGTACTTC. Residues: CASSPGSLNAGETQYF.

This chain links TRBV2 with TRBJ2-4; the D is unclear. Trimming took 3 bases from V and 0 from J, leaving 18 bases between them. Germline V CDR1 and CDR2: SNHLY, FYNNEI. This CDR3 is built from 18 residues. In nucleotides, the CDR3 is TGTGCCAGCAGTGAGGGTCAAAGCGACCTACTAGCCAAAAACATTCAGTACTTC. This encodes CASSEGQSDLLAKNIQYF.

The chain carries TRBV6-4 and TRBJ2-2, with 8 bases lining up with TRBD1. The CDR3 is made up of 14 amino acids. The V and J ends lost 6 bases and 4 bases, in that order; junction bases with no gene match: 4. From germline, CDR1 is MRHNA and CDR2 SNTAGT. The chain's CDR3 is CASRTGQGTGELFF. The CDR3 nucleotides read TGTGCCAGCAGAACCGGACAGGGCACCGGGGAGCTGTTTTTT.

The CDR3 DNA sequence: TGTGCCAGCAGTGGTAAGAGGGGACAGGGGGCAACTGAAGCTTTCTTT. This gives the protein CASSGKRGQGATEAFF. The chain carries TRBV6-4 and TRBJ1-1; 12 bases are shared with TRBD1. Germline CDR1 reads MRHNA; CDR2 reads SNTAGT. V trimming: 4 bases; J trimming: 5 bases; junction bases outside the gene matches: 8. The CDR3 loop spans 16 amino acids.

The chain uses TRBV2 and TRBJ1-5, with a possible D match to TRBD1 (5 bases). In germline, CDR1 is SNHLY, CDR2 FYNNEI. The CDR3 is 15 amino acids. Trimming removed 8 bases from V and 0 bases from J, with 14 bases in between. The DNA of the CDR3 is TGTGCCAGCCACTCCGGGGGGTATAGCAATCAGCCCCAGCATTTT. It codes for CASHSGGYSNQPQHF.

This clone was found once. V is TRBV30 and J is TRBJ1-1; 7 bases are shared with TRBD1. Germline V CDR1 and CDR2: GTSNPN, SVGIG (reference sequence). Trimming removed 2 bases from V and 1 base from J; junction bases left unmatched: 4. This CDR3 is built from 14 residues. This chain's CDR3 is CAWSLGTANTEAFF. Written as DNA, the CDR3 is TGTGCCTGGAGTCTAGGGACAGCGAACACTGAAGCTTTCTTT.

The V gene is TRBV7-6, the J gene TRBJ1-1; maybe TRBD1 (6 bases). CDR1 is SGHVS and CDR2 is FNYEAQ in the germline V gene. The length of the CDR3 is 14 residues. Trimming left V 3 bases short and J 0 bases short, with 8 bases between. CDR3 DNA sequence: TGTGCCAGCAGCTTGGGACATTTGAACACTGAAGCTTTCTTT. Translated, it gives CASSLGHLNTEAFF.

The chain links TRBV30 to TRBJ2-3; TRBD1 matches at 7 bases. The V segment lost 0 bases and the J segment 4 bases; nucleotides outside the gene matches: 1. Germline V gene sequence: CDR1 GTSNPN, CDR2 SVGIG (reference sequence). CDR3 length: 13 residues. The CDR3 nucleotides are TGTGCCTGGAGTGTTCAGGGGGCAGATACGCAGTATTTT. Translating gives CAWSVQGADTQYF.

This clone came up once. The DNA for the CDR3 is TGCAGCGTTCGGGACAGGGAGTCTCATGGTTCACCCCTCCACTTT. Its protein product is CSVRDRESHGSPLHF. The V call is TRBV29-1, the J call TRBJ1-6; 9 nucleotides match TRBD1. There are 15 residues in the CDR3. Germline V lookup: CDR1 SQVTM, CDR2 ANQGSEA. V was clipped by 5 bases and J by 9 bases; unmatched bases: 11.

The chain joins TRBV9 to TRBJ1-6; D unresolved. Germline V gene sequence: CDR1 SGDLS, CDR2 YYNGEE. Trimming removed 4 bases at V and 13 bases at J, with 18 bases between. The CDR3 is made up of 14 amino acids. CDR3 in DNA: TGTGCCAGCAGCTCAAAAAGGCTCGGGATTCCCCTCCACTTT. This codes for CASSSKRLGIPLHF.